What follows are 25 T cell receptor beta chains derived from one specimen sequenced in a study of T cell changes during pregnancy in multiple sclerosis. Assay used: immunoSEQ multiplex PCR; TCRdb lists only in-frame clones, some missing. The sample lists roughly 100,000 clones, 90% to 95% occurring once. The specimen comprised peripheral blood, sampled after pregnancy. The receptor source for this set is a female donor in good health, enrolled as a control in a pregnancy study.

The chain links TRBV4-1 to TRBJ1-1; D perhaps matches TRBD1 (5 bases). Trimming pared 3 bases from V and 1 base from J, leaving 15 bases between. The CDR3 has 16 residues. Germline CDR1 and CDR2: MGHRA and YSYEKL. For the CDR3, the DNA is TGCGCCAGCAGCCAGTTAGGGAAAGGGGAGAACACTGAAGCTTTCTTT. Translation: CASSQLGKGENTEAFF.

The V and J genes are TRBV15 and TRBJ2-7; 8 bases are a match to TRBD2. The CDR3 is made up of 16 amino acids. Germline loops: CDR1 LNHNV, CDR2 YYDKDF (reference sequence). V was pared by 6 bases and J by 0 bases, with 10 bases of the junction left unmatched. The CDR3 nucleotides read TGTGCCACCAGAGCGGGGGAAGGGGCGCTCTCCTACGAGCAGTACTTC. Translation: CATRAGEGALSYEQYF.

The table lists this clone with a few counts. This rearrangement joins TRBV9 to TRBJ1-2; possibly TRBD1 for D (6 bases). The CDR3 covers 12 residues. CDR1 SGDLS and CDR2 YYNGEE come from the germline V gene. V gave up 3 bases and J gave up 4 bases, with 7 bases separating them. CDR3 region: CASSDRVYGYTF. The CDR3, as DNA: TGTGCCAGCAGCGACAGGGTCTATGGCTACACCTTC.

A single count supports this clone. The chain is built from TRBV15 and TRBJ1-4; D remains unclear. CDR1 and CDR2 (germline): LNHNV, YYDKDF (reference sequence). The CDR3 is 14 residues long. V was trimmed by 5 bases and J by 7 bases, leaving 14 bases between them. The CDR3 DNA follows: TGTGCCACCAGCCCCGGGAGTATTAGTGAAAAACTGTTTTTT. Its protein is CATSPGSISEKLFF.

This chain connects TRBV5-1 to TRBJ1-1; D is perhaps TRBD1 (5 bases). Trimming stripped 4 bases from V and 5 bases from J, with 6 bases between. This CDR3 has 11 residues. Germline CDR1 SGHRS, CDR2 YFSETQ. CDR3 DNA: TGCGCCAGCAGCAGGGGAACTGAAGCTTTCTTT. Translated, it gives CASSRGTEAFF. The full variable domain, its missing parts supplied by reference TRBV5-1 and TRBJ1-1, is KAGVTQTPRYLIKTRGQQVTLSCSPISGHRSVSWYQQTPGQGLQFLFEYFSETQRNKGNFPGRFSGRQFSNSRSEMNVSTLELGDSALYLCASSRGTEAFFGQGTRLTVV.

As regards this clone: Other DNA variants within this sample encode the same CDR3. The gene calls are TRBV6-1 and TRBJ2-1; the match to TRBD1 covers 9 bases. The germline V gene has CDR1 MNHNS and CDR2 SASEGT. The CDR3 runs to 15 residues. The trim removed 5 bases at V and 8 bases at J, leaving 10 bases unmatched. The CDR3 is CASSLKGQGVHEQFF. The CDR3 DNA sequence: TGTGCCAGCAGTCTCAAGGGACAGGGAGTCCATGAGCAGTTCTTC.

The chain couples TRBV6-5 to TRBJ1-3, with 9 bases matching TRBD1. Germline V gene sequence: CDR1 MNHEY, CDR2 SVGAGI. CDR3 length: 14 amino acids. Trimming at V came to 2 bases and at J to 4 bases, leaving 0 bases not matched to a gene. The CDR3 region is CASSYGTGGNTIYF. The DNA of the CDR3 is TGTGCCAGCAGTTACGGGACAGGGGGAAACACCATATATTTT.

The V call is TRBV4-1, the J call TRBJ2-3, with D perhaps matching TRBD1 (5 bases). The CDR3 extends over 17 amino acids. CDR1 and CDR2 (germline): MGHRA, YSYEKL. V lost 0 bases to trimming and J lost 2 bases, with 15 bases between them. CDR3 residues: CASSQEGGARTTDTQYF. The CDR3 bases are TGCGCCAGCAGCCAAGAGGGTGGGGCTAGAACCACAGATACGCAGTATTTT.

The CDR3 nucleotides are TGTGCCAGCAGCTCATTCGGGGGGCCACCAGATACGCAGTATTTT. Translated, it gives CASSSFGGPPDTQYF. The chain uses TRBV7-2 and TRBJ2-3; TRBD2 might be the D (7 bases). This CDR3 region has 15 residues. Trimming pared 4 bases from V and 4 bases from J, leaving 15 bases between. Per germline, CDR1 SGHTA and CDR2 FQGNSA.

The CDR3 sequence: CASSLLPGRGNNQPQHF. The CDR3, as DNA: TGCGCCAGCAGCCTTCTGCCGGGGAGGGGAAACAATCAGCCCCAGCATTTT. The chain employs TRBV4-1 and TRBJ1-5; D perhaps matches TRBD1 (5 bases). V gave up 4 bases and J gave up 3 bases, with 19 bases separating them. CDR3 size: 17 residues. Germline V gene lookup returns CDR1 MGHRA and CDR2 YSYEKL.

V gene TRBV2 combines with J gene TRBJ1-1; D might be TRBD1 (6 bases). V lost 5 bases to trimming and J lost 0 bases, with 10 bases between them. The CDR3 spans 14 residues. Germline V CDR1 and CDR2: SNHLY, FYNNEI. The CDR3 DNA sequence: TGTGCCAGCAGTTTTACAGGGATGAACACTGAAGCTTTCTTT. Its translation is CASSFTGMNTEAFF.

CDR3 nucleotides: TGCGCCAGCAGCCAAGGCCCTGCGGGCTCCTACGAGCAGTACTTC. Its protein is CASSQGPAGSYEQYF. This chain uses TRBV4-3 with TRBJ2-7, with TRBD2 as a possible D gene (5 bases). The CDR3 runs 15 residues. Germline lookup yields CDR1 LGHNA and CDR2 YSLEER. Trimming removed 1 base at V and 0 bases at J, with 10 bases between.

The chain uses TRBV28 and TRBJ2-4; D unresolved. The ends were cut back, 6 bases at V and 0 bases at J, with 9 bases in the middle. Germline assignment: CDR1 MDHEN and CDR2 SYDVKM. CDR3 length: 14 amino acids. The CDR3 spells CASSLAGAKNIQYF. The CDR3 coding sequence is TGTGCCAGCAGCTTGGCTGGAGCCAAAAACATTCAGTACTTC.

V usage is TRBV28 and J usage is TRBJ1-1; 8 nucleotides line up with TRBD1. The V gene's germline CDR1 is MDHEN and CDR2 SYDVKM. CDR3 length equals 14 residues. The ends lost 4 bases at V and 7 bases at J; junction bases unmatched: 8. CDR3 DNA: TGTGCCAGCAGTTCGCGACTACAGGGGGATGAAGCTTTCTTT. Its translation is CASSSRLQGDEAFF.

The chain employs TRBV7-3 and TRBJ1-1; 8 nucleotides match TRBD1. The CDR3 contains 14 residues. CDR1 is SGHTA, CDR2 FQGTGA, per germline. Losses at the gene ends were 5 bases for V and 3 bases for J; bases not matched to a gene: 5. The CDR3 loop reads CASSLDRGHTEAFF. The CDR3 DNA reads as TGTGCCAGCAGCCTAGACAGGGGACACACTGAAGCTTTCTTT.

The rearrangement joins TRBV7-9 to TRBJ2-7; D not resolved. V dropped 1 base and J dropped 2 bases, with 9 bases sitting between them. The CDR3 spans 14 residues. CDR1 is SEHNR, CDR2 FQNEAQ, per germline (reference sequence). Here the CDR3 DNA reads TGTGCCAGCAGCTTAGGGCTGCTGCCCTACGAGCAGTACTTC. Translated, it gives CASSLGLLPYEQYF.

This chain joins TRBV27 and TRBJ2-1; TRBD2 aligns across 8 bases. Germline CDR1 and CDR2: MNHEY and SMNVEV (reference sequence). The V gene end was trimmed by 2 bases and the J gene end by 7 bases; junction bases not matched to a gene: 7. The CDR3 spans 15 residues. CDR3 DNA: TGTGCCAGCAGTTTAACCGGGGGGGCGGGGAATGAGCAGTTCTTC. It is translated as CASSLTGGAGNEQFF.

V and J are TRBV4-1 and TRBJ2-1; 15 nucleotides align to TRBD2. CDR3 length: 15 amino acids. Trimming removed 0 bases from V and 10 bases from J; junction bases left unmatched: 1. Per germline, CDR1 MGHRA and CDR2 YSYEKL. The CDR3 DNA reads as TGCGCCAGCAGCCAAGAAGGGACTAGCGGGGGGGAGCAGTTCTTC. It is translated as CASSQEGTSGGEQFF.

This clone came up once. The chain recombines TRBV4-1 with TRBJ1-2, with TRBD1 identical over 7 bases. V gave up 1 base and J gave up 8 bases; unmatched junction bases: 16. From germline, CDR1 is MGHRA and CDR2 YSYEKL. The CDR3 has 17 residues. The CDR3 DNA reads as TGCGCCAGCAGCCAAGTCAAGACAGGGCAAGGGGTGGAAGGCTACACCTTC. Amino acid sequence: CASSQVKTGQGVEGYTF.

Here the CDR3 DNA reads TGTGCCAGCAGTCCCGGACAGGGTCAAAATCAGCCCCAGCATTTT. Protein product: CASSPGQGQNQPQHF. The V call is TRBV28, the J call TRBJ1-5, with TRBD1 identical over 8 bases. The CDR3 is 15 amino acids. The germline V gene encodes CDR1 MDHEN and CDR2 SYDVKM. The V gene end was trimmed by 5 bases and the J gene end by 4 bases; junction bases not matched to a gene: 7.

The rearrangement uses TRBV14 and TRBJ2-4; D might be TRBD2 (6 bases). The CDR3 has 15 amino acids. V shed 0 bases and J shed 9 bases, with 15 bases lying between them. Germline V gene sequence: CDR1 SGHDN, CDR2 FVKESK. CDR3 in amino acids: CASSQDWRGLSIQYF. DNA of the CDR3: TGTGCCAGCAGCCAAGATTGGCGGGGATTAAGCATTCAGTACTTC.

This chain uses TRBV19 with TRBJ2-7; possibly TRBD1 for D (5 bases). The germline V gene has CDR1 LNHDA and CDR2 SQIVND (reference sequence). This CDR3 region has 14 residues. V shed 4 bases and J shed 5 bases, with 15 bases lying between them. This CDR3 is CASSKWEGVHEQYF. The CDR3 DNA is TGTGCCAGTAGTAAATGGGAAGGGGTACACGAGCAGTACTTC.

The rearrangement joins TRBV19 to TRBJ1-5; D remains ambiguous. This CDR3 comprises 15 residues. V was trimmed by 6 bases and J by 3 bases, leaving 15 bases between them. Germline lookup yields CDR1 LNHDA and CDR2 SQIVND (reference sequence). CDR3 sequence reads: CASRLRNTPNQPQHF. The CDR3 nucleotides are TGTGCCAGTAGACTCAGGAATACCCCCAATCAGCCCCAGCATTTT.

CDR3 amino acids: CASSLELTGRVGYTF. Here the CDR3 DNA reads TGTGCCAGCAGCTTAGAATTGACAGGGCGTGTTGGCTACACCTTC. The rearrangement uses TRBV11-2 and TRBJ1-2; 7 nucleotides line up with TRBD1. In germline, CDR1 is SGHAT, CDR2 FQNNGV. The CDR3 runs to 15 residues. J was trimmed by 7 bases and V by 0 bases; bases with no gene match: 8.

The CDR3 DNA reads TGTGCCATCAGTGAGGCTCTGACAGCCCGTAACTATGGCTACACCTTC. Its translation is CAISEALTARNYGYTF. The rearrangement links TRBV10-3 to TRBJ1-2; a weak D match, TRBD1 (5 bases). From germline, CDR1 is ENHRY and CDR2 SYGVKD. V lost 2 bases, J lost 1 base, and 14 bases lay in between. This CDR3 is 16 amino acids long.